A single sample gave rise to the 9 T cell receptor beta chains below, sequenced in a study of blood T cell repertoires in COVID-19. Measured with immunoSEQ multiplex PCR; TCRdb has only the in-frame clones, and not every one. In the table there are some 150,000 clones, 70% to 90% of which are singletons. Sequenced sample: peripheral blood. These receptor sequences come from a middle-aged woman with active or convalescent COVID-19.

The chain combines TRBV6-6 with TRBJ2-7, with D possibly being TRBD1 (6 bases). Germline CDR1 is MNHNY and CDR2 is SVGAGI (reference sequence). V was clipped by 2 bases and J by 4 bases, with 12 bases between them. This CDR3 contains 14 residues. The CDR3 is CASSYLGGRYEQYF. The CDR3 coding sequence is TGTGCCAGCAGTTACCTAGGGGGTAGGTACGAGCAGTACTTC.

The chain carries TRBV11-2 and TRBJ2-3, with 8 positions matching TRBD2. The CDR3 consists of 16 residues. The V gene's germline CDR1 is SGHAT and CDR2 FQNNGV. Unmatched junction bases numbered 3, after V lost 1 base and J lost 0 bases. CDR3: CASSLGLAGSTDTQYF. The CDR3 DNA sequence: TGTGCCAGCAGCTTAGGCCTAGCGGGTAGCACAGATACGCAGTATTTT.

The V call is TRBV4-1, the J call TRBJ2-5; TRBD2 matches 11 bases. The CDR3 consists of 17 residues. Germline V CDR1 and CDR2: MGHRA, YSYEKL. With V trimmed by 4 bases and J by 5 bases, 12 bases remained unmatched. The CDR3 protein is CASSPGVAGGPGETQYF. The CDR3 nucleotides are TGCGCCAGCAGCCCTGGGGTAGCGGGAGGGCCAGGGGAGACCCAGTACTTC.

This clone was observed once. V gene TRBV28 combines with J gene TRBJ1-6; 11 bases are a match to TRBD1. With 4 bases clipped from V and 8 bases from J, the junction kept 4 bases outside the gene matches. CDR1 is MDHEN, CDR2 SYDVKM, per germline. The CDR3 has 15 residues. CDR3: CASSSGQGADSPLHF. Written as DNA, the CDR3 is TGTGCCAGCAGTTCCGGACAGGGGGCGGATTCACCCCTCCACTTT. Supplemented by reference TRBV28 and TRBJ1-6, the full variable domain reads DVKVTQSSRYLVKRTGEKVFLECVQDMDHENMFWYRQDPGLGLRLIYFSYDVKMKEKGDIPEGYSVSREKKERFSLILESASTNQTSMYLCASSSGQGADSPLHFGNGTRLTVT.

V is TRBV9 and J is TRBJ2-7; D perhaps matches TRBD2 (5 bases). CDR1 and CDR2 from the germline V gene are SGDLS and YYNGEE. With 4 bases removed from V and 1 base from J, the gap between germline ends came to 9 bases. CDR3 length equals 13 residues. CDR3 sequence (DNA): TGTGCCAGCAGCCCAACGGGGTCCTACGAGCAGTACTTC. Translation gives CASSPTGSYEQYF.

Concerning this clone: Other DNA variants within this sample encode the same CDR3. This chain links TRBV11-3 with TRBJ2-7; D possibly corresponds to TRBD2 (5 bases). V was shortened by 2 bases and J by 2 bases, with 7 bases between the two germline ends. Germline CDR1 and CDR2: SGHNT and YENEEA. The CDR3 is made up of 13 amino acids. CDR3 amino acids: CASSLPGTYEQYF. CDR3 DNA: TGTGCCAGCAGCTTACCGGGGACCTACGAGCAGTACTTC.

V and J are TRBV28 and TRBJ1-1, with D perhaps TRBD1 (5 bases). The length of the CDR3 is 13 residues. The germline CDR1 and CDR2 sequences are MDHEN and SYDVKM. V was shortened by 6 bases and J by 0 bases, with 8 bases between the two germline ends. CDR3 loop: CASRLTVNTEAFF. The CDR3 DNA follows: TGTGCCAGCAGACTGACAGTGAACACTGAAGCTTTCTTT.

This chain joins TRBV6-2 or TRBV6-3 and TRBJ1-1; 11 bases agree with TRBD1. Per germline, CDR1 MNHEY and CDR2 SVGEGT. V lost 6 bases, J lost 4 bases, and 4 bases stayed unmatched. This CDR3 has 14 amino acids. DNA of the CDR3: TGTGCCAGCAGCCGCGGACAGGGGGCCACTGAAGCTTTCTTT. Protein product: CASSRGQGATEAFF.

The chain has TRBV19 and TRBJ2-2; TRBD1 matches 11 bases. CDR3 size: 14 residues. J was trimmed by 7 bases and V by 7 bases; bases with no gene match: 5. Per germline, CDR1 LNHDA and CDR2 SQIVND (reference sequence). The CDR3 sequence: CASKDRGLVGELFF. In nucleotides, the CDR3 is TGTGCCAGTAAGGACAGGGGGCTGGTCGGGGAGCTGTTTTTT.